The 27 T cell receptor beta chains in this list originate from one sample, sequenced in a study of blood T cell repertoires in COVID-19. Produced via immunoSEQ multiplex PCR; TCRdb's table is partial and in-frame only. The sample includes a few hundred thousand clones, 70% to 90% of them seen just once. Input material: peripheral blood. The receptors derive from a human donor with COVID-19, enrolled during active disease. The donor label of this sample is uncertain.

The chain has TRBV29-1 and TRBJ1-1, with TRBD1 matching over 9 bases. Germline-derived CDR1 and CDR2 are SQVTM and ANQGSEA. The V segment lost 7 bases and the J segment 1 base; nucleotides outside the gene matches: 7. The CDR3 has 14 residues. CDR3 amino acids: CSATDRGPNTEAFF. The DNA for the CDR3 is TGCAGCGCCACGGACAGGGGCCCGAACACTGAAGCTTTCTTT.

This rearrangement joins TRBV6-5 to TRBJ1-6; a possible D gene is TRBD1 (5 bases). Per germline, CDR1 MNHEY and CDR2 SVGAGI. CDR3 length: 12 residues. Trimming shortened V by 8 bases and J by 10 bases, and 12 bases separated the two germline ends. The CDR3 DNA reads TGTGCCAGCGCGAACAGGCCCTCACCCCTCCACTTT. Residues: CASANRPSPLHF.

The V gene is TRBV11-3, the J gene TRBJ2-1; D possibly corresponds to TRBD2 (5 bases). In germline, CDR1 is SGHNT, CDR2 YENEEA. Between the trimmed V and J ends, which lost 0 bases and 7 bases, there was a span of 13 bases. The CDR3 totals 15 residues. The CDR3 DNA follows: TGTGCCAGCAGCTTAGAATACGGAGGCGGGAATGAGCAGTTCTTC. It yields the protein CASSLEYGGGNEQFF.

The chain carries TRBV30 and TRBJ1-3, with TRBD1 as a possible D gene (5 bases). Germline CDR1 and CDR2: GTSNPN and SVGIG (reference sequence). V was cut by 4 bases and J by 0 bases, with 13 bases left in between. The CDR3 totals 15 residues. In DNA, the CDR3 is TGTGCCTGGACCCCAGGGCCTACCTCTGGAAACACCATATATTTT. Its protein product is CAWTPGPTSGNTIYF.

The CDR3, as DNA: TGTGCCACCAGCAGAGAACTCGGGGGAGGGAACACTGAAGCTTTCTTT. It is translated as CATSRELGGGNTEAFF. The rearrangement joins TRBV15 to TRBJ1-1; the D gene is possibly TRBD1 (5 bases). V lost 0 bases and J 1 base, leaving 12 bases between the germline ends. The CDR3 is made up of 16 amino acids. Germline CDR1 LNHNV, CDR2 YYDKDF (reference sequence).

The V and J genes are TRBV9 and TRBJ2-7; D remains ambiguous. V was clipped by 4 bases and J by 2 bases, with 7 bases between them. From germline, CDR1 is SGDLS and CDR2 YYNGEE. The CDR3 loop spans 12 amino acids. CDR3 sequence: CASSRGTYEQYF. The CDR3 DNA reads TGTGCCAGCAGCCGAGGAACCTACGAGCAGTACTTC.

The V gene is TRBV5-4, the J gene TRBJ2-7, with D perhaps matching TRBD2 (6 bases). Per the germline V gene, CDR1 is SGHNT and CDR2 is YYREEE (reference sequence). The CDR3 loop spans 14 amino acids. V dropped 2 bases and J dropped 2 bases, with 11 bases sitting between them. DNA of the CDR3: TGTGCCAGCAGCTTACTAGCAGGTCCCTACGAGCAGTACTTC. Encoded protein: CASSLLAGPYEQYF.

The rearrangement joins TRBV12-5 to TRBJ2-7; 7 bases line up with TRBD1. This CDR3 has 14 amino acids. Germline CDR1 reads LGHNT; CDR2 reads FRNRAP. V shed 1 base and J 6 bases; nucleotides not matched to a gene: 6. CDR3 region: CASGLETGVGEQYF. Written as DNA, the CDR3 is TGTGCTAGTGGTTTGGAAACAGGGGTTGGCGAGCAGTACTTC.

The chain joins TRBV28 to TRBJ2-7; 8 bases are shared with TRBD1. The CDR3 length is 14 residues. Per the germline V gene, CDR1 is MDHEN and CDR2 is SYDVKM. With 6 bases clipped from V and 4 bases from J, the junction kept 8 bases outside the gene matches. In DNA form, the CDR3 reads TGTGCCAGCAGACAAACAGGGGGGAGTTACGAGCAGTACTTC. It encodes CASRQTGGSYEQYF.

V gene TRBV27 combines with J gene TRBJ1-1; D may be TRBD1 (5 bases). The V gene lost 5 bases and the J gene lost 2 bases, with 12 bases spanning the gap. Germline V gives CDR1 MNHEY, CDR2 SMNVEV (reference sequence). The CDR3 covers 14 residues. Here the CDR3 reads CASSLWGDNTEAFF. The CDR3 region has the DNA TGTGCCAGCAGTCTCTGGGGCGATAACACTGAAGCTTTCTTT.

The J gene is TRBJ2-2, the V gene TRBV5-5; D is perhaps TRBD1 (6 bases). This CDR3 has 15 amino acids. Germline V gene data show CDR1 as SGHKS and CDR2 as YYEKEE (reference sequence). Trimming pared 4 bases from V and 2 bases from J, leaving 12 bases between. CDR3 region: CASSPGQLNTGELFF. In nucleotides, the CDR3 is TGTGCCAGCAGCCCTGGACAGCTTAACACCGGGGAGCTGTTTTTT.

V usage is TRBV2 and J usage is TRBJ2-1, with 9 bases aligning to TRBD2. This CDR3 contains 15 residues. With 6 bases clipped from V and 8 bases from J, the junction kept 11 bases outside the gene matches. Germline V gene data show CDR1 as SNHLY and CDR2 as FYNNEI. In DNA, the CDR3 is TGTGCCAGCAGCCCCAGGACTAGCGTCAGCGATGAGCAGTTCTTC. Amino acids: CASSPRTSVSDEQFF.

The V gene is TRBV2, the J gene TRBJ1-1, with 8 nucleotides matching TRBD1. The CDR3 consists of 14 residues. The germline gives CDR1 SNHLY, CDR2 FYNNEI. V trimming: 9 bases; J trimming: 4 bases; junction bases outside the gene matches: 10. Here the CDR3 reads CARPLGQAGTEAFF. CDR3 coding DNA: TGTGCCAGGCCCCTGGGACAGGCGGGCACTGAAGCTTTCTTT.

The chain joins TRBV5-6 to TRBJ2-5; 9 bases fit TRBD1. Germline assignment: CDR1 SGHDT and CDR2 YYEEEE. V dropped 4 bases and J dropped 2; count of bases not matched to a gene: 12. The CDR3 loop spans 17 amino acids. CDR3 sequence (DNA): TGTGCCAGCAGCCGGGAGTTTGGGACAGGGCATCAAGAGACCCAGTACTTC. It translates to CASSREFGTGHQETQYF.

This chain joins TRBV5-4 and TRBJ2-1; 11 bases are a match to TRBD2. Germline loops: CDR1 SGHNT, CDR2 YYREEE (reference sequence). The J segment lost 4 bases and the V segment lost 6 bases, leaving 6 bases of the junction unmatched. This CDR3 is built from 15 residues. CDR3: CASTIAGGGYNEQFF. The CDR3 nucleotides read TGTGCCAGCACGATAGCGGGAGGGGGTTACAATGAGCAGTTCTTC.

This chain uses TRBV6-1 with TRBJ1-6; 7 bases align to TRBD1. J lost 2 bases, V lost 2 bases, and 6 bases had no gene match. The germline CDR1 and CDR2 sequences are MNHNS and SASEGT. The CDR3 runs 17 residues. The CDR3 sequence: CASSELRQGPYNSPLHF. In DNA, the CDR3 is TGTGCCAGCAGTGAACTCCGACAGGGTCCCTATAATTCACCCCTCCACTTT.

The gene calls are TRBV3-1 (or the pseudogene TRBV3-2) and TRBJ2-7; maybe TRBD2 (6 bases). Trimming pared 4 bases from V and 3 bases from J, leaving 16 bases between. The CDR3 has 15 amino acids. Germline CDR1 LGHDT, CDR2 YNNKEL (reference sequence). CDR3 nucleotide sequence: TGTGCCAGCAGCCCTTTCTCCGGGGGAGGCTACGAGCAGTACTTC. This sequence encodes CASSPFSGGGYEQYF.

This sequence joins TRBV18 and TRBJ2-7; 11 bases match TRBD2. The CDR3 extends over 16 amino acids. Per the germline V gene, CDR1 is KGHSH and CDR2 is LQKENI. J lost 2 bases, V lost 2 bases, and 5 bases had no gene match. The CDR3: CASSPSGTSGPYEQYF. As DNA, the CDR3 is TGTGCCAGCTCACCAAGCGGGACTAGCGGACCCTACGAGCAGTACTTC.

V is TRBV11-3 and J is TRBJ1-1, with 9 positions matching TRBD1. The CDR3 length is 17 residues. V lost 1 base, J lost 2 bases, and 8 bases stayed unmatched. Per germline, CDR1 SGHNT and CDR2 YENEEA. The CDR3 region has the DNA TGTGCCAGCAGCTTAGGCCCGGGACAGGGATCAAACACTGAAGCTTTCTTT. It yields the protein CASSLGPGQGSNTEAFF.

This clone appeared a few times. The chain has TRBV5-4 and TRBJ2-5; 12 nucleotides agree with TRBD2. Germline loops: CDR1 SGHNT, CDR2 YYREEE (reference sequence). V was pared by 0 bases and J by 2 bases, with 5 bases of the junction left unmatched. This CDR3 contains 17 residues. The CDR3: CASSLGLAGGGQETQYF. The CDR3 coding sequence is TGTGCCAGCAGCTTGGGGCTAGCGGGAGGGGGGCAAGAGACCCAGTACTTC.

V usage is TRBV6-5 and J usage is TRBJ1-1, with D hard to call. Germline V CDR1 and CDR2: MNHEY, SVGAGI. This CDR3 region has 16 residues. Trimming removed 0 bases at V and 0 bases at J, with 11 bases between. DNA for the CDR3: TGTGCCAGCAGTTACTCCTCCCGTCGGGTGAACACTGAAGCTTTCTTT. The encoded protein is CASSYSSRRVNTEAFF.

The chain has TRBV5-1 and TRBJ2-7, with D unresolved. V was pared by 6 bases and J by 2 bases, with 15 bases between. The CDR3 runs 14 residues. Germline values: CDR1 SGHRS, CDR2 YFSETQ. DNA for the CDR3: TGCGCCAGCAAAATCGAGGCGGCCGCCTACGAGCAGTACTTC. It translates to CASKIEAAAYEQYF.

The CDR3 protein is CASSPGLAGETQYF. The CDR3 DNA is TGTGCCAGCAGCCCTGGACTAGCGGGAGAGACCCAGTACTTC. The rearrangement uses TRBV5-4 and TRBJ2-5; 11 positions match TRBD2. Germline trimming cut 4 bases from V and 4 bases from J; bases unmatched to any gene: 3. Looked up from germline, CDR1 is SGHNT and CDR2 is YYREEE (reference sequence). The CDR3 is 14 residues long.

This clone appeared a few times. The rearrangement joins TRBV10-3 to TRBJ1-5, with 10 positions matching TRBD1. The germline CDR1 and CDR2 sequences are ENHRY and SYGVKD. The V gene end was trimmed by 4 bases and the J gene end by 5 bases; junction bases not matched to a gene: 5. CDR3 length equals 15 residues. The CDR3 region is CAISGGTGEDQPQHF. CDR3 in DNA: TGTGCCATCAGTGGAGGGACAGGGGAGGATCAGCCCCAGCATTTT.

The chain employs TRBV19 and TRBJ2-2; D might be TRBD2 (6 bases). This CDR3 has 15 residues. The V end lost 7 bases, the J end lost 2 bases, and 14 bases lay between the germline ends. Germline V lookup: CDR1 LNHDA, CDR2 SQIVND (reference sequence). The CDR3 spells CASTLLAGNTGELFF. The CDR3 DNA reads TGTGCCAGTACCTTACTAGCCGGTAACACCGGGGAGCTGTTTTTT.

In this sample, this clone turned up a few times. In nucleotides, the CDR3 is TGTGCCACCACCATGGAGCTTCTGAACACTGAAGCTTTCTTT. Amino acids: CATTMELLNTEAFF. V and J are TRBV10-3 and TRBJ1-1; D is uncertain. The V end was cut by 10 bases, the J end by 0 bases, with 15 bases between. The CDR3 has 14 amino acids. The germline CDR1 and CDR2 sequences are ENHRY and SYGVKD.

This clone was observed a single time. The rearrangement uses TRBV10-3 and TRBJ2-7, with 7 bases that match TRBD2. Germline-derived CDR1 and CDR2 are ENHRY and SYGVKD. V lost 3 bases and J lost 4; bases outside the gene matches: 27. The CDR3 sequence is 21 residues long. The CDR3 is CAISEDRRPSGDETYYYEQYF. CDR3 coding DNA: TGTGCCATCAGTGAAGACAGAAGACCGAGCGGGGACGAAACATACTATTACGAGCAGTACTTC.